The next 17 T cell receptor beta chains were all read from a single sample in a study of T cell changes during pregnancy in multiple sclerosis. Only in-frame clones appear in the TCRdb table, and some are missing; sequencing was by immunoSEQ multiplex PCR. The table lists about 100,000 clones, just over 90% of them singletons. Sample: peripheral blood, taken after pregnancy. The receptors originated from a female donor with multiple sclerosis, enrolled in a pregnancy study.

This clone appeared a single time. The chain couples TRBV7-3 to TRBJ2-7; D not resolved. V gave up 1 base and J gave up 3 bases, with 13 bases separating them. Germline assignment: CDR1 SGHTA and CDR2 FQGTGA. The CDR3 extends over 15 amino acids. Here the CDR3 DNA reads TGTGCCAGCAGCTTAAAGGCGGCCGCCAACTACGAGCAGTACTTC. This gives the protein CASSLKAAANYEQYF.

V is TRBV15 and J is TRBJ2-3, with 9 bases matching TRBD2. The CDR3 is 19 amino acids. Germline V gene lookup returns CDR1 LNHNV and CDR2 YYDKDF (reference sequence). V lost 1 base and J lost 0; bases outside the gene matches: 11. CDR3 sequence: CATSRVPAGGTSSTDTQYF. The CDR3 DNA sequence: TGTGCCACCAGCAGAGTCCCAGCGGGGGGAACATCTAGCACAGATACGCAGTATTTT.

This chain joins TRBV4-2 and TRBJ2-3; 12 nucleotides agree with TRBD2. After removal of 0 bases from V and 6 bases from J, the junction contained 13 bases not matched to a gene. Germline V gene sequence: CDR1 LGHNA, CDR2 YNFKEQ. This CDR3 region has 19 residues. The CDR3 DNA reads TGTGCCAGCAGCCAAGAACTATACCCCCTAGCGGGGGGGGACGATACGCAGTATTTT. This sequence encodes CASSQELYPLAGGDDTQYF.

The chain has TRBV11-2 and TRBJ1-1; the D gene is possibly TRBD1 (5 bases). Trimming pared 1 base from V and 4 bases from J, leaving 13 bases between. The CDR3 has 15 amino acids. Germline V CDR1 and CDR2: SGHAT, FQNNGV. The CDR3 DNA is TGTGCCAGCAGCTTAGCCGCCTTCCAGGGCACTGAAGCTTTCTTT. Translating gives CASSLAAFQGTEAFF.

For the CDR3, the DNA is TGTGCCAGCAACGAAAAGACAGGGGTAACTTACAATGAGCAGTTCTTC. It is translated as CASNEKTGVTYNEQFF. The gene calls are TRBV13 and TRBJ2-1; 8 bases are shared with TRBD1. The CDR3 totals 16 residues. J lost 4 bases, V lost 7 bases, and 12 bases had no gene match. Germline lookup yields CDR1 PRHDT and CDR2 FYEKMQ (reference sequence).

V and J are TRBV4-1 and TRBJ1-2, with D possibly being TRBD1 (6 bases). Between the trimmed V and J ends, which lost 1 base and 4 bases, there was a span of 13 bases. The CDR3 spans 15 residues. The germline V gene encodes CDR1 MGHRA and CDR2 YSYEKL. The CDR3 region is CASSQVPGVVYGYTF. As DNA, the CDR3 is TGCGCCAGCAGCCAAGTACCAGGGGTGGTCTATGGCTACACCTTC.

This chain links TRBV21-1 with TRBJ2-5; the table assigns TRBD1, which was not confirmed against the DNA. TRBV21-1 constitutes a pseudogene. This CDR3 is 16 amino acids long. The CDR3, as DNA: TGTGCCAGCAGCAGAACAGACCGGGACAAGCGAGAGACCCAGTACTTC. As protein: CASSRTDRDKRETQYF.

The chain carries TRBV7-3 and TRBJ2-5, with 10 nucleotides matching TRBD2. The CDR3 is 15 amino acids. Germline-derived CDR1 and CDR2 are SGHTA and FQGTGA. Germline trimming cut 5 bases from V and 5 bases from J; bases unmatched to any gene: 8. CDR3 protein: CASSPSGGEVETQYF. The CDR3, as DNA: TGTGCCAGCAGCCCAAGCGGGGGGGAGGTGGAGACCCAGTACTTC. Full variable domain (rest looked up from reference TRBV7-3 and TRBJ2-5): GAGVSQTPSNKVTEKGKYVELRCDPISGHTALYWYRQSLGQGPEFLIYFQGTGAADDSGLPNDRFFAVRPEGSVSTLKIQRTERGDSAVYLCASSPSGGEVETQYFGPGTRLLVL.

This chain links TRBV6-6 with TRBJ1-1, with D unclear. This CDR3 is 12 amino acids long. V lost 6 bases to trimming and J lost 0 bases, with 5 bases between them. CDR1 and CDR2 from the germline V gene are MNHNY and SVGAGI (reference sequence). The CDR3 bases are TGTGCCAGCAGGGAGTTGAACACTGAAGCTTTCTTT. Residues: CASRELNTEAFF.

The chain links TRBV4-1 to TRBJ1-4; possibly TRBD1 for D (5 bases). Germline CDR1 reads MGHRA; CDR2 reads YSYEKL. Trimming took 0 bases from V and 7 from J, leaving 15 bases between them. CDR3 length equals 16 residues. The CDR3 coding sequence is TGCGCCAGCAGCCAAGACGCAGGGTTAGTAGTTGAAAAACTGTTTTTT. This translates into CASSQDAGLVVEKLFF.

This chain connects TRBV6-1 to TRBJ2-3; 7 bases match TRBD2. Trimming took 3 bases from V and 1 from J; bases not matched to a gene: 4. The CDR3 contains 15 residues. Germline-derived CDR1 and CDR2 are MNHNS and SASEGT. The CDR3 DNA is TGTGCCAGCAGTGAGGTGGGGGGGGGCACAGATACGCAGTATTTT. This codes for CASSEVGGGTDTQYF.

CDR3 loop: CASSRTSGDTQYF. The CDR3 DNA reads TGTGCCAGCAGCCGGACTAGCGGAGATACGCAGTATTTT. The V gene is TRBV6-5, the J gene TRBJ2-3; 10 bases map to TRBD2. J lost 5 bases, V lost 6 bases, and 2 bases had no gene match. The CDR3 length is 13 residues. The germline CDR1 and CDR2 sequences are MNHEY and SVGAGI.

V usage is TRBV5-5 and J usage is TRBJ1-6; perhaps TRBD1 as D (5 bases). The CDR3 sequence is 16 residues long. CDR1 and CDR2 (germline): SGHKS, YYEKEE (reference sequence). V lost 1 base and J 7 bases, leaving 15 bases between the germline ends. The CDR3 loop reads CASSLFRPGGNSPLHF. Here the CDR3 DNA reads TGTGCCAGCAGCTTGTTTCGGCCGGGGGGGAATTCACCCCTCCACTTT.

The rearrangement uses TRBV2 and TRBJ2-1; TRBD2 aligns across 12 bases. V gave up 7 bases and J gave up 2 bases; unmatched junction bases: 6. The CDR3 extends over 16 amino acids. CDR1 is SNHLY, CDR2 FYNNEI, per germline. Here the CDR3 DNA reads TGTGCCAGCAACGAACGACTAGCGGGGGCCTACAATGAGCAGTTCTTC. Its translation is CASNERLAGAYNEQFF.

V gene TRBV29-1 combines with J gene TRBJ2-7; 7 bases align to TRBD2. With V trimmed by 4 bases and J by 2 bases, 14 bases remained unmatched. The length of the CDR3 is 16 residues. Germline V gene sequence: CDR1 SQVTM, CDR2 ANQGSEA. CDR3 in DNA: TGCAGCGTTGGGCTCACCTCGGGGGGTCCCCCCTACGAGCAGTACTTC. It translates to CSVGLTSGGPPYEQYF.

The rearrangement links TRBV7-8 to TRBJ2-3, with 10 bases matching TRBD1. CDR1 and CDR2 from the germline V gene are SGHVS and FQNEAQ. V gave up 4 bases and J gave up 0 bases; unmatched junction bases: 1. The CDR3 is 15 amino acids. CDR3: CASSWDRGSTDTQYF. The CDR3 DNA reads TGTGCCAGCAGCTGGGACAGGGGAAGCACAGATACGCAGTATTTT.

This chain links TRBV19 with TRBJ2-7, with TRBD2 as a possible D gene (6 bases). V was shortened by 2 bases and J by 8 bases, with 19 bases between the two germline ends. CDR1 is LNHDA, CDR2 SQIVND, per germline (reference sequence). The CDR3 covers 15 residues. This CDR3 is CASSIRAEGLIQQYF. In nucleotides, the CDR3 is TGTGCCAGTAGTATACGTGCGGAGGGCCTCATCCAGCAGTACTTC.